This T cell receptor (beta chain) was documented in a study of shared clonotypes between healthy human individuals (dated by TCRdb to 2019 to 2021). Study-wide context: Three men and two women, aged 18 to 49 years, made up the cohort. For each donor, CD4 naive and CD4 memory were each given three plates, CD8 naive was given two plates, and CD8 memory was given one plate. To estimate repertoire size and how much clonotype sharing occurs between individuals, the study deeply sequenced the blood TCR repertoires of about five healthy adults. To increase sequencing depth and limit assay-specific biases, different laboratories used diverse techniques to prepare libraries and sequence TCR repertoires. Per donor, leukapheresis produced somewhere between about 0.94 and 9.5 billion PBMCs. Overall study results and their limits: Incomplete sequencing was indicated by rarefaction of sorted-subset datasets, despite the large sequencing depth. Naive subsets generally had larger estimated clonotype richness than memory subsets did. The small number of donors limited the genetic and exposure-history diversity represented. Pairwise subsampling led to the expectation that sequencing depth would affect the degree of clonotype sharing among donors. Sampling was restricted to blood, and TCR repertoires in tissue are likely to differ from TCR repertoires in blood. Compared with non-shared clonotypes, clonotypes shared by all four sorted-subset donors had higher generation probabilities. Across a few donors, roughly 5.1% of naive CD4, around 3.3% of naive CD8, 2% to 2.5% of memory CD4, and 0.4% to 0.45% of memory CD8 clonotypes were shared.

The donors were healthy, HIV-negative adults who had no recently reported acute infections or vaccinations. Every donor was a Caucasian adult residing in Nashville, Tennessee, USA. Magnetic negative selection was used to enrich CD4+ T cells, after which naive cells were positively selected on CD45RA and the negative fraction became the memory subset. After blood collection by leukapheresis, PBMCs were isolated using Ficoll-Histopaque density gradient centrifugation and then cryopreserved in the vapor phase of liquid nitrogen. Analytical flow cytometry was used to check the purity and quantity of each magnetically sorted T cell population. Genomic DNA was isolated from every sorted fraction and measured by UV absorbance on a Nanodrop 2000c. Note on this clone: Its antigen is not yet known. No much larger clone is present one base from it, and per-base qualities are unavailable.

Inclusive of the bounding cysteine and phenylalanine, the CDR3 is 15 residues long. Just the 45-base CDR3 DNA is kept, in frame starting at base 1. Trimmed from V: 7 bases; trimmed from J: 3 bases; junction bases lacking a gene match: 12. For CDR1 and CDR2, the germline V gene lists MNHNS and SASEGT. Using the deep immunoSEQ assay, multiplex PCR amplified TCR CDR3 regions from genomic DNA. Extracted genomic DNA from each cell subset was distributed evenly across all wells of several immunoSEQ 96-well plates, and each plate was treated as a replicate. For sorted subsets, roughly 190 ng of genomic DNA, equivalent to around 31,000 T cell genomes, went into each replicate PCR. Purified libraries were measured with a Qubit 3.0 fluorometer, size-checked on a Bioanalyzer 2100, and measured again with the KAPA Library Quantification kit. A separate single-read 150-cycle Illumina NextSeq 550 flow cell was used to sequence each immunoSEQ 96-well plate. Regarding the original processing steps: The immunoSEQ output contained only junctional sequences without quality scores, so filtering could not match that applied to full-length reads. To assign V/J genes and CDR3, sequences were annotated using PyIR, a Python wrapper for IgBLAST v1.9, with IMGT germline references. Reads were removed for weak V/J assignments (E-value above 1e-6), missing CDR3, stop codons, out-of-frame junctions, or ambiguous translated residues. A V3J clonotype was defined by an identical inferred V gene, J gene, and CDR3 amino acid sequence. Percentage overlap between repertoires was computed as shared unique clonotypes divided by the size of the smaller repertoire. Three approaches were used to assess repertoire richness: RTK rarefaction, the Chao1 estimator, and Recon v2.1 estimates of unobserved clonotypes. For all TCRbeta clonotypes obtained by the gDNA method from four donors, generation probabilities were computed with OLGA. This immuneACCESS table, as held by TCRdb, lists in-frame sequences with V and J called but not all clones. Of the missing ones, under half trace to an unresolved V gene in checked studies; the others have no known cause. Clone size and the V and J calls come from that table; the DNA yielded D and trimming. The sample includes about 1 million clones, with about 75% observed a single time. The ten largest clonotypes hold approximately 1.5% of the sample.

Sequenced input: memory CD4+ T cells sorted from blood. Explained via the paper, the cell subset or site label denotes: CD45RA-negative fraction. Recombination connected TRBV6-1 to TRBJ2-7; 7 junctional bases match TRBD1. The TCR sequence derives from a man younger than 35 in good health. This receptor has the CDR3 CASIRTGLRSYEQYF. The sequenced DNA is TGTGCCAGCATTAGGACAGGCCTCCGGAGCTACGAGCAGTACTTC.